This TCR beta chain was sequenced during a study of cytomegalovirus exposure and HLA in healthy donors. Use of 60 Vbeta and 13 Jbeta primers characterized the PCR. Clones were read by immunoSEQ multiplex PCR, and TCRdb kept only the in-frame ones, dropping some. The sample carries approximately 150,000 clones, around 80% recorded once. Trimming removed 5 bases from V and 6 bases from J; junction bases left unmatched: 6. Germline V CDR1 and CDR2: SGHVS, FNYEAQ. The CDR3 spans 15 residues. The sequenced sample consisted of PBMCs. The receptor comes from a man aged 18 to 29 in good health and CMV-seropositive. This chain links TRBV7-6 with TRBJ2-4, with 11 bases identical to TRBD2. CDR3 sequence reads: CASSLDLAGGNIQYF. CDR3 sequence (DNA): TGTGCCAGCAGCCTTGATCTAGCGGGAGGAAACATTCAGTACTTC.